This TCR beta chain emerged from a study of HIV-infected patients and healthy controls. Study conclusions and caveats: Donor HLA types were not determined in the study.

The repertoire came from unfractionated whole blood and reflected all unsorted peripheral T cells. About this clonotype: Antigen specificity is unknown.

cDNA was made from 500 ng RNA using alpha and beta constant primers. Using multiplexing indices, alpha and beta chain libraries were generated apart by chain-specific third strand synthesis. Each CDR3 protein gets one entry after TCRdb re-called the 5' RACE reads with MiXCR. The sample contains 4,000 to 4,500 distinct CDR3 sequences, approximately 12% of which appear only once. CDR1 PRHDT and CDR2 FYEKMQ come from the germline V gene (reference sequence). Trimming removed 7 bases from V and 6 bases from J, with 13 bases in between. There are 14 residues in the CDR3. This clonotype was sampled from an adult with HIV infection. The input for sequencing was blood, taken before antiretroviral therapy. The rearrangement joins TRBV13 to TRBJ1-6; perhaps TRBD1 as D (5 bases). CDR3: CASTAGRVNSPLHF. CDR3 in DNA: TGTGCCAGCACCGCCGGCAGGGTTAATTCACCCCTCCACTTT.